A selection of T cell receptor beta chains follows, all from one sample in a study of blood T cell repertoires in COVID-19. Generated by immunoSEQ multiplex PCR, the TCRdb table keeps only in-frame clones and is missing some. The table includes about 30,000 clones, roughly nine tenths detected once. The specimen sequenced was peripheral blood. The receptors originated from a man between 50 and 59 years old with active COVID-19. The conserved cysteine and the conserved F or W are not part of the CDR3 here. Only some rows state a clone size, as once, few, many or a class for expanded clones.

clone size	J gene	V gene	CDR3 protein
NA	TRBJ2-7	TRBV6-1	ASSDGRAREQY
NA	TRBJ2-1	TRBV2	ASSEGSSFNEQF
NA	TRBJ1-1	TRBV2	ASRADSKNTEAF
NA	TRBJ2-7	TRBV29-1	SVGGGGGMGGSYEQY
NA	TRBJ2-7	TRBV11-2	ASSWAGLLYEQY
NA	TRBJ1-1	TRBV7-8	ASSLGAGTNTEAF
NA	TRBJ2-7	TRBV3-1/TRBV3-2	ASSRPKREGTSYSYEQY
NA	TRBJ2-5	TRBV5-1	ASRYREGETQY
NA	TRBJ2-3	TRBV6-5	ASSSSGRTDTQY
NA	TRBJ1-5	TRBV30	AWSVRGFANQPQH
NA	TRBJ1-5	TRBV2	ASSEGRVSSRH
once	TRBJ2-3	TRBV12-5	ASGSLAGSTGTQY
once	TRBJ2-1	TRBV5-1	ASSFTGGATYNEQF
NA	TRBJ2-1	TRBV27	AGNSWREEVNEQF
NA	TRBJ1-2	TRBV7-6	ASSLIGGAGYT
NA	TRBJ2-2	TRBV9	ASSQGLAKPGELF
NA	TRBJ1-4	TRBV3-1/TRBV3-2	ASAGKGAEKLF
NA	TRBJ1-2	TRBV7-8	ASSLEEANYGYT
NA	TRBJ2-7	TRBV18	ASSPFGASSYEQY
NA	TRBJ1-2	TRBV28	ASSLVLGGIYGYT
NA	TRBJ2-3	TRBV3-1/TRBV3-2	ASRLLSADTQY
NA	TRBJ2-3	TRBV7-3	ASSLTTGTDTQY
NA	TRBJ1-2	TRBV18	ASSPDRVEGYT
few	TRBJ2-5	TRBV6-2/TRBV6-3	ASSWTGGETQY